This T cell receptor beta chain was captured by sequencing in a study of T cell responses to AZD1222 COVID-19 vaccine. Trimming removed 3 bases from V and 6 bases from J; junction bases left unmatched: 11. The germline CDR1 and CDR2 sequences are LNHDA and SQIVND (reference sequence). The length of the CDR3 is 17 residues. The table lists this clone with a count of one. Sequencing used immunoSEQ multiplex PCR; TCRdb keeps in-frame clones, though not all of them. Of fewer than 200,000 clones in the sample, around 90% were seen once. The V and J genes are TRBV19 and TRBJ2-2, with TRBD1 matching over 9 bases. The starting material was peripheral blood, obtained 28 days after the second dose of the MenACWY control vaccine. This TCR was sampled from an adult who received the MenACWY meningococcal vaccine as a control. The CDR3 DNA sequence: TGTGCCAGTAGTATCTTCGGTACAGGGGGCTTCCCCGGGGAGCTGTTTTTT. It codes for CASSIFGTGGFPGELFF.